The 15 T cell receptor beta chains listed next were all sequenced from one sample in a study of shared clonotypes between healthy human individuals. TCRdb keeps only in-frame clones here, not all; method: immunoSEQ multiplex PCR. The data show about half a million clones, approximately 81% seen once. The sequenced sample was PBMCs. The receptors were sampled from a woman aged 40 to 49 in good health. Some clones in this sample may be carry-over from other donors' samples.

As to this clone: Just one base apart from a much larger clone, this may be a read error. Other DNA sequences in the sample encode the same CDR3. The chain recombines TRBV5-1 with TRBJ2-5; TRBD1 is a possible D gene (5 bases). V lost 0 bases to trimming and J lost 1 base, with 13 bases between them. CDR1 and CDR2 (germline): SGHRS, YFSETQ. This CDR3 contains 16 residues. The CDR3 loop is CASSLARAPPQETQYF. In DNA form, the CDR3 reads TGCGCCAGCAGCTTGGCCAGGGCCCCACCCCAAGAGACCCAGTACTTC.

This clone showed up just a few times. The sample has other DNA sequences that encode this CDR3 too. J is TRBJ2-5 and V is TRBV20-1; D ambiguous. The V end lost 3 bases, the J end lost 1 base, and 3 bases lay between the germline ends. Looked up from germline, CDR1 is DFQATT and CDR2 is SNEGSKA (reference sequence). This CDR3 region has 11 residues. Here the CDR3 DNA reads TGCAGTGCTAGGGGCCAAGAGACCCAGTACTTC. It specifies CSARGQETQYF.

The chain links TRBV6-1 to TRBJ1-4; weak D call: TRBD1 (5 bases). Germline loops: CDR1 MNHNS, CDR2 SASEGT. The CDR3 runs 14 residues. Trimming took off 10 bases at V and 5 bases at J, with 17 bases between the two ends. Written as DNA, the CDR3 is TGTGCCACCCTCGCGTCCCGGGGGAATGAAAAACTGTTTTTT. Its translation: CATLASRGNEKLFF.

The chain joins TRBV7-2 to TRBJ1-3; D is uncertain. Germline assignment: CDR1 SGHTA and CDR2 FQGNSA. CDR3 length: 12 residues. Trimming pared 4 bases from V and 5 bases from J, leaving 6 bases between. For the CDR3, the DNA is TGTGCCAGCAGCTCGGATCGAAACACCATATATTTT. It codes for CASSSDRNTIYF.

This rearrangement joins TRBV7-9 to TRBJ2-1; D may correspond to TRBD1 or TRBD2 (7 bases each). The CDR3 spans 14 residues. Between the trimmed V and J ends, which lost 5 bases and 8 bases, there was a span of 16 bases. The germline V gene encodes CDR1 SEHNR and CDR2 FQNEAQ (reference sequence). CDR3 bases: TGTGCCAGCAGCCTCGGACTAGGGGGCGATGAGCAGTTCTTC. Protein product: CASSLGLGGDEQFF.

The rearrangement links TRBV7-3 to TRBJ2-3; 10 nucleotides agree with TRBD2. The CDR3 has 14 amino acids. Losses at the gene ends were 4 bases for V and 5 bases for J; bases not matched to a gene: 3. CDR1 and CDR2 (germline): SGHTA, FQGTGA. CDR3 in amino acids: CASSSGLAEDTQYF. For the CDR3, the DNA is TGTGCCAGCAGCTCAGGACTAGCGGAAGATACGCAGTATTTT.

The chain is built from TRBV15 and TRBJ2-1; 7 bases line up with TRBD2. CDR1 LNHNV and CDR2 YYDKDF come from the germline V gene (reference sequence). V shed 5 bases and J 5 bases; nucleotides not matched to a gene: 9. This CDR3 has 15 residues. CDR3 bases: TGTGCCACCAGCCGAGGCGGGGAGGGGAACAATGAGCAGTTCTTC. Protein: CATSRGGEGNNEQFF.

This clone was found many times. V and J are TRBV19 and TRBJ1-5; D call uncertain. V lost 5 bases, J lost 6 bases, and 8 bases lay in between. CDR1 and CDR2 from the germline V gene are LNHDA and SQIVND (reference sequence). This CDR3 is 12 amino acids long. CDR3 DNA: TGTGCCAGTAGTCCAGCCCGTCAGCCCCAGCATTTT. Amino acid sequence: CASSPARQPQHF.

The chain employs TRBV19 and TRBJ1-5, with D maybe TRBD1 (6 bases). The CDR3 length is 15 residues. Per germline, CDR1 LNHDA and CDR2 SQIVND (reference sequence). With 1 base removed from V and 4 bases from J, the gap between germline ends came to 11 bases. The DNA for the CDR3 is TGTGCCAGTAGTATAGCCAGGGGCGGAAATCAGCCCCAGCATTTT. The encoded protein is CASSIARGGNQPQHF.

A note on this clone: This likely stems from a read error, as it lies one base from a far larger clone. This sequence joins TRBV5-6 and TRBJ2-3; D gene uncertain. Trimming removed 5 bases at V and 2 bases at J, with 9 bases between. CDR3 length: 13 amino acids. Germline CDR1 SGHDT, CDR2 YYEEEE. DNA of the CDR3: TGTGCCAGCAGAGATTGGGTCACAGATACGCAGTATTTT. Translated, it gives CASRDWVTDTQYF.

The chain employs TRBV5-1 and TRBJ2-1; 8 bases map to TRBD1. Germline V gene lookup returns CDR1 SGHRS and CDR2 YFSETQ. The junction had 8 bases not matched to a gene; V was cut back by 2 bases and J by 7 bases. The CDR3 loop spans 15 amino acids. The CDR3 loop reads CASSLETGDWNEQFF. The CDR3 nucleotides are TGCGCCAGCAGCTTAGAGACAGGGGATTGGAATGAGCAGTTCTTC.

This rearrangement joins TRBV5-4 to TRBJ2-7, with D maybe TRBD1 (6 bases). Germline CDR1 SGHNT, CDR2 YYREEE (reference sequence). This CDR3 has 13 amino acids. Trimming shortened V by 4 bases and J by 3 bases, and 11 bases separated the two germline ends. The CDR3, as DNA: TGTGCCAGCAGCATCCGGGACAACTACGAGCAGTACTTC. This encodes CASSIRDNYEQYF.

With respect to this clone: Possible read error: a much larger clone is one base away. Other DNA sequences in the sample encode the same CDR3. The chain carries TRBV5-1 and TRBJ2-1; 12 bases line up with TRBD2. The germline V gene has CDR1 SGHRS and CDR2 YFSETQ. This CDR3 has 15 residues. CDR3 coding DNA: TGCGCTAGCAGCTTGGCTCTAGCGGGAGGGAATGAGCAGTTCTTC. It codes for CASSLALAGGNEQFF.

This clone came up many times. This specimen includes other DNA sequences encoding the same CDR3. This chain uses TRBV28 with TRBJ2-7; D is undetermined. The CDR3 is 12 amino acids. V lost 1 base and J lost 4, with 5 bases in between. Germline-derived CDR1 and CDR2 are MDHEN and SYDVKM. CDR3 DNA sequence: TGTGCCAGCAGTTTATTGGCTTACGAGCAGTACTTC. Translating it yields CASSLLAYEQYF.

Regarding this clone: This likely stems from a read error, as it lies one base from a far larger clone. The genes are TRBV4-1 and TRBJ2-3; no clear D gene. The CDR3 is 16 residues long. Germline CDR1 MGHRA, CDR2 YSYEKL. CDR3 nucleotide sequence: TGCGCCAGCAGCCAGGGTCCCCACGCTGGCACAGATGCGCAGTATTTT. This sequence encodes CASSQGPHAGTDAQYF.